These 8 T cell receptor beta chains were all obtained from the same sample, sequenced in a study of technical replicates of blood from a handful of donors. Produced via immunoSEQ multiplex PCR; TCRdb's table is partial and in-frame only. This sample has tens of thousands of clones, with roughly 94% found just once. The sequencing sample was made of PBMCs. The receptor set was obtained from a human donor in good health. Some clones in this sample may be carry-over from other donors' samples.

CDR3 amino acids: CASSRDSVAYNEQFF. DNA of the CDR3: TGTGCCAGCAGCCGAGACTCGGTTGCGTACAATGAGCAGTTCTTC. The V call is TRBV5-4, the J call TRBJ2-1; D gene uncertain. Germline V gene sequence: CDR1 SGHNT, CDR2 YYREEE (reference sequence). This CDR3 region has 15 residues. The V end lost 4 bases, the J end lost 4 bases, and 15 bases lay between the germline ends. Based on the CDR3 plus reference TRBV5-4 and TRBJ2-1, the full variable domain is ETGVTQSPTHLIKTRGQQVTLRCSSQSGHNTVSWYQQALGQGPQFIFQYYREEENGRGNFPPRFSGLQFPNYSSELNVNALELDDSALYLCASSRDSVAYNEQFFGPGTRLTVL.

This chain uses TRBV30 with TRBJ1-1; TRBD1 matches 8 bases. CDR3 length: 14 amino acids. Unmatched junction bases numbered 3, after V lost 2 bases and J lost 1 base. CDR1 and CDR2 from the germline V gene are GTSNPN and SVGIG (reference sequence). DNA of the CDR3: TGTGCCTGGAGTAAGGGGACAGGGAACACTGAAGCTTTCTTT. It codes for CAWSKGTGNTEAFF.

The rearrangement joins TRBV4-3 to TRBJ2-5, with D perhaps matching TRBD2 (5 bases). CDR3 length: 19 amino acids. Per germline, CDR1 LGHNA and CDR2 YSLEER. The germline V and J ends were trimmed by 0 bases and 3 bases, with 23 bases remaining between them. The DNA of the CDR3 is TGCGCCAGCAGCCAAGATTGGCGGCTAGCTAATTTGGGTGAAGAGACCCAGTACTTC. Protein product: CASSQDWRLANLGEETQYF.

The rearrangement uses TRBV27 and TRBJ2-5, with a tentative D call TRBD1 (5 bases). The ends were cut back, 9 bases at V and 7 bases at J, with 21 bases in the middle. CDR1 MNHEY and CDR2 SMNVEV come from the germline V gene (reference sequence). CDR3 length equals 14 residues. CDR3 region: CASRQSGYSGTQYF. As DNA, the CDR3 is TGTGCCAGTCGACAGAGTGGGTATTCAGGGACCCAGTACTTC.

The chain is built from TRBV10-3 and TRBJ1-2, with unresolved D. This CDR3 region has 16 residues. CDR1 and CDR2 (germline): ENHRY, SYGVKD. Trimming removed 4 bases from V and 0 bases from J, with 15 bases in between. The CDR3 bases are TGTGCCATCAGTGGGAGCGACGCCGCCACTAACTATGGCTACACCTTC. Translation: CAISGSDAATNYGYTF.

CDR3 DNA: TGTGCCAGCAGCTTCCCTCGCCAGGGCGGTGGAACTAATGAAAAACTGTTTTTT. It codes for CASSFPRQGGGTNEKLFF. The chain employs TRBV7-8 and TRBJ1-4; D possibly corresponds to TRBD1 (5 bases). Looked up from germline, CDR1 is SGHVS and CDR2 is FQNEAQ. This CDR3 is built from 18 residues. Trimming shortened V by 3 bases and J by 1 base, and 18 bases separated the two germline ends.

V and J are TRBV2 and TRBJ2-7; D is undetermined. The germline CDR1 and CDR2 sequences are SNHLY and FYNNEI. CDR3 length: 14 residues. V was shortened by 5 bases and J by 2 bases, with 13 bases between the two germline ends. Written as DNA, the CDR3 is TGTGCCAGCAGTCCCGGCCTAGTTGCCTACGAGCAGTACTTC. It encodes CASSPGLVAYEQYF.

The CDR3 is CASRLLGGMNTEAFF. The DNA of the CDR3 is TGTGCCAGCAGGCTTCTGGGGGGTATGAACACTGAAGCTTTCTTT. The rearrangement uses TRBV27 and TRBJ1-1, with D tentatively TRBD1 (5 bases). Germline lookup yields CDR1 MNHEY and CDR2 SMNVEV (reference sequence). The CDR3 sequence is 15 residues long. Deletions cut 6 bases from V and 0 bases from J, with 14 bases between.